This TCR beta chain was observed in a study of blood T cell repertoires in COVID-19 (dated by TCRdb to 2018 to 2021). Notes on the research overall: Samples covering the acute and convalescent phases of COVID-19 were provided by collaborators in the United States, Italy and Spain. The prospective study material was composed of cDNA or gDNA derived from T cells, B-cell-depleted T cells, or PBMCs. Samples came from the ongoing ImmuneRACE study (first 160 participants) plus 1,254 subjects from 6 global collaborators. A de-identified subject ID, COVID-19 status, age in years and sex were almost always included in the sample metadata. Deeply sampled blood TCRbeta repertoires from subjects exposed to, actively infected with, or recovered from COVID-19 were included in the dataset. The repertoires were made available in a free public database intended to serve as a resource for research on the immune response to SARS-CoV-2. Where available, HLA class I and class II types were obtained from metadata supplied by the sample provider rather than from assay-based typing. Here is what the overall study found, with its caveats: The quantity of clinical and demographic metadata differed by source and by participant and was supplied without curation.

V is shortened by 5 bases, J by 7 bases, and the region joining them spans 18 bases. From cysteine to phenylalanine, the CDR3 is 15 amino acids long. The kept DNA is CDR3 alone, 45 bases in frame from the first base. The germline V gene specifies MNHEY as CDR1 and SVGEGT as CDR2. TCRbeta CDR3 regions were amplified from genomic DNA by means of the immunoSEQ Assay, a bias-controlled multiplex PCR. The original methods were these. The number of nucleated cells in each sample was estimated from the amplification of reference gene primers within the assay. To quantify the absolute abundance of each unique TCRbeta CDR3 rearrangement, sequence reads were collapsed and filtered. For each sample, productive Simpson clonality was calculated as the square root of Simpson's diversity index across productive rearrangements. What TCRdb holds here is the immuneACCESS table cut down to in-frame rearrangements. Part of the clones is not present; checked against another copy, under half of the missing clones reflect an unresolved V gene, and the others are unexplained. For V, J and clone size, that table is used; D and trimming come from the DNA. This sample is represented by about 310,000 clones; 80% to 90% of them were singletons. Clones ranked in the top ten supply roughly 2.2% of the sample.

A word on this clone: The antigen it binds to is not known. It has no much larger one-base neighbor in the sample; base qualities were not kept.

Participants in the prospective study were enrolled through a virtual design, were aged roughly 18 to 95 years, and lived in approximately 24 United States geographic areas. Cohort assignment in the prospective study relied on participant-reported clinical history from a screening survey and a study questionnaire. ImmuneRACE Cohort 3 recovered participants were defined by two consecutive negative NP/OP PCR tests, healthcare professional clearance, or symptom resolution. In the prospective study, whole blood, serum and a nasopharyngeal or oropharyngeal swab were collected from each participant by mobile phlebotomists. Over a roughly 2-month period, participants in the prospective study had the option of providing additional blood draws and questionnaires. Prospective study blood samples were shipped either frozen or at room temperature before DNA extraction.

Sequencing was done on a sample of PBMCs or T cells enriched from blood (not recorded which). This chain is built from TRBV6-2 or TRBV6-3 and TRBJ2-1; a tentative D match to TRBD2 spans 6 bases. The clonotype comes from a man aged 30 to 39 who had recovered from COVID-19. The nucleotide sequence reads TGTGCCAGCAGTGAGTCGACGGGGGTCGCTAATGAGCAGTTCTTC. Its coded protein is CASSESTGVANEQFF.